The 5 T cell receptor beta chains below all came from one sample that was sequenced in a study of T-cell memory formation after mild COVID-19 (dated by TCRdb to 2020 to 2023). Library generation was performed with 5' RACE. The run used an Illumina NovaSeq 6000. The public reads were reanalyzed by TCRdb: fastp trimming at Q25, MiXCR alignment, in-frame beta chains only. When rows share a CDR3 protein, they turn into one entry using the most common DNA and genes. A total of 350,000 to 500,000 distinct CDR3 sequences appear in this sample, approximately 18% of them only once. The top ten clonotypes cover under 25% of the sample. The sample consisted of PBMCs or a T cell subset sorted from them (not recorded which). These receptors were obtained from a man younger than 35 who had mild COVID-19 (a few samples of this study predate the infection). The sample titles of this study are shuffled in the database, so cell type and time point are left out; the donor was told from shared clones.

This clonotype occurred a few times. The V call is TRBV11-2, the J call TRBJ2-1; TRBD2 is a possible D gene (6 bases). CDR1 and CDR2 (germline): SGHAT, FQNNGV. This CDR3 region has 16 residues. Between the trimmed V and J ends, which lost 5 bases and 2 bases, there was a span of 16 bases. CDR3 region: CASSRGAGQAYNEQFF. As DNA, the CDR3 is TGTGCCAGCAGCCGGGGAGCGGGCCAAGCCTACAATGAGCAGTTCTTC.

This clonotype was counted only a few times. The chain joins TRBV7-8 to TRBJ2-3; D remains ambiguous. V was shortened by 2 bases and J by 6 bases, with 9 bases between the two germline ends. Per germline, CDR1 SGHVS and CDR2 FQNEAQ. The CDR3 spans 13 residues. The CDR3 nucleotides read TGTGCCAGCAGCTTAACCGAAGCGGATACGCAGTATTTT. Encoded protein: CASSLTEADTQYF.

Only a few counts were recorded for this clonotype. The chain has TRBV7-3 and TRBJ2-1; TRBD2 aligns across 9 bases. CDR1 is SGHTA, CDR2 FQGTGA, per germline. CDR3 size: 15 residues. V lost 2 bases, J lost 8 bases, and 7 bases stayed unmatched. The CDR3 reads CASSLAGGPMDEQFF. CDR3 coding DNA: TGTGCCAGCAGCTTAGCGGGGGGGCCGATGGATGAGCAGTTCTTC.

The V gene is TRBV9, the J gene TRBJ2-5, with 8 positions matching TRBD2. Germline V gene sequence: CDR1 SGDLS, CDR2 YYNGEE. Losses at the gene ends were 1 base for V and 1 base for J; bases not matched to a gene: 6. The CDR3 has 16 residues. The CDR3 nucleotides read TGTGCCAGCAGCGTAAGAGCGGGGGCCCCCCAAGAGACCCAGTACTTC. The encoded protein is CASSVRAGAPQETQYF.

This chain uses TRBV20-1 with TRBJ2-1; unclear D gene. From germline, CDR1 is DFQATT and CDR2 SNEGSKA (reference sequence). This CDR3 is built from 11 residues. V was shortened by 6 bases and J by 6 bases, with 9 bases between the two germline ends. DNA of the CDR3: TGCAGTGCGATCATAGTCAATGAGCAGTTCTTC. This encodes CSAIIVNEQFF.